A selection of T cell receptor beta chains follows, all from one sample in a study of blood T cell repertoires in COVID-19. Clones were sequenced by immunoSEQ multiplex PCR, and TCRdb holds only the in-frame ones, with some missing. Here the sample spans hundreds of thousands of clones, under 95% being singletons. Sequenced sample: peripheral blood. The source is a woman in her late teens or twenties who had recovered from COVID-19. CDR3s include the opening cysteine and the closing phenylalanine or tryptophan. D genes are given only for firm matches. Clone size appears in some rows only: once, few, many, or a class for an expanded clone.

V: TRBV5-5; size: -; D: -; length: 14; J: TRBJ1-1; CDR3: CASSLWQMNTEAFF; DNA: TGTGCCAGCAGCTTGTGGCAGATGAACACTGAAGCTTTCTTT
V: TRBV7-6; size: -; D: -; length: 16; J: TRBJ1-6; CDR3: CASSPGLAATNSPLHF; DNA: TGTGCCAGCAGCCCCGGCCTCGCGGCCACTAATTCACCCCTCCACTTT
V: TRBV28; size: -; D: TRBD1; length: 13; J: TRBJ1-5; CDR3: CASRRTGVQPQHF; DNA: TGTGCCAGCAGAAGGACAGGGGTTCAGCCCCAGCATTTT
V: TRBV30; size: few; D: -; length: 14; J: TRBJ1-2; CDR3: CAWSVPGSNYGYTF; DNA: TGTGCCTGGAGCGTCCCAGGGTCTAACTATGGCTACACCTTC
V: TRBV6-5; size: -; D: TRBD1; length: 14; J: TRBJ1-2; CDR3: CASRDRGLKDGYTF; DNA: TGTGCCAGCAGGGACAGGGGGCTAAAGGATGGCTACACCTTC
V: TRBV2; size: -; D: -; length: 14; J: TRBJ2-3; CDR3: CASRWTRGADTQYF; DNA: TGTGCCAGCAGATGGACCCGCGGGGCAGATACGCAGTATTTT
V: TRBV28; size: -; D: TRBD2; length: 16; J: TRBJ2-1; CDR3: CASSPNVAGGSSEQFF; DNA: TGTGCCAGCAGTCCCAACGTAGCGGGAGGATCCAGTGAGCAGTTCTTC
V: TRBV25-1; size: once; D: -; length: 13; J: TRBJ1-4; CDR3: CASSLQTSEKLFF; DNA: TGTGCCAGCAGCCTCCAAACGAGTGAAAAACTGTTTTTT
V: TRBV15; size: -; D: -; length: 16; J: TRBJ1-4; CDR3: CATSRDRFATNEKLFF; DNA: TGTGCCACCAGCAGAGACAGATTTGCAACTAATGAAAAACTGTTTTTT
V: TRBV7-8; size: -; D: -; length: 12; J: TRBJ2-1; CDR3: CASSVDYYEQFF; DNA: TGTGCCAGCAGCGTCGACTATTATGAGCAGTTCTTC
V: TRBV7-2; size: -; D: TRBD2; length: 16; J: TRBJ2-3; CDR3: CASSRREGLSTDTQYF; DNA: TGTGCCAGCAGTCGTAGGGAGGGACTATCCACAGATACGCAGTATTTT
V: TRBV15; size: -; D: -; length: 14; J: TRBJ2-1; CDR3: CATATRASYNEQFF; DNA: TGTGCCACAGCCACGCGGGCGTCCTACAATGAGCAGTTCTTC
V: TRBV24-1; size: -; D: -; length: 16; J: TRBJ1-3; CDR3: CATSDLILFSGNTIYF; DNA: TGTGCCACCAGTGATTTGATCCTTTTCTCTGGAAACACCATATATTTT
V: TRBV20-1; size: once; D: -; length: 11; J: TRBJ2-5; CDR3: CSARDWQTQYF; DNA: TGCAGTGCTAGAGATTGGCAGACCCAGTACTTC
V: TRBV14; size: -; D: -; length: 13; J: TRBJ1-2; CDR3: CASSQGQIYGYTF; DNA: TGTGCCAGCAGCCAAGGGCAGATCTATGGCTACACCTTC
V: TRBV3-1/TRBV3-2; size: -; D: TRBD2; length: 18; J: TRBJ2-3; CDR3: CASSQASGRQRSTDTQYF; DNA: TGTGCCAGCAGCCAAGCTAGCGGGAGGCAGAGAAGCACAGATACGCAGTATTTT